This TCR beta chain came from a study of ipilimumab plus nivolumab after autologous stem cell transplantation. The wider study: A median of roughly eight nivolumab and a few ipilimumab doses were given.

This CDR3 has 14 residues. The germline V and J ends were trimmed by 1 base and 2 bases, with 9 bases remaining between them. Germline-derived CDR1 and CDR2 are SGHNT and YYREEE (reference sequence). Dosing: nivolumab 3 mg/kg IV, weeks 1, 4, 7, 10, then every two weeks to week 26. The method was immunoSEQ multiplex PCR; TCRdb's version includes in-frame clones alone and lacks a portion of them. The profile covers about 15,000 clones, with roughly 85% appearing a single time and 10% taken by the ten largest. The source is a male donor with diffuse large B-cell lymphoma. The chain has TRBV5-4 and TRBJ2-5, with unresolved D. Sequenced material: PBMCs, taken in a trial of ipilimumab plus nivolumab as post-transplant consolidation. The CDR3 sequence: CASSLRTVQETQYF. The CDR3 DNA follows: TGTGCCAGCAGCTTGAGAACTGTTCAAGAGACCCAGTACTTC.